Given below is one TCR beta chain in context. What antigen it recognizes has not been identified. Base qualities are missing; no much larger clone stands one base away. This record comes from a study of T-cell memory formation after mild COVID-19 (dated by TCRdb to the early 2020s). Describing the broader study: TCR sequence clusters from the two donors were found to be largely donor specific. Two young, previously healthy adult volunteers made up the cohort, one male and one female. T-cell clones expanding and contracting after mild COVID-19 in a couple of donors were tracked by longitudinal TCRalpha and TCRbeta repertoire sequencing.

Ficoll-Paque density gradient centrifugation was the method used to isolate PBMCs. On the study overall, not on this receptor specifically: Contracting CD4+ clones turned up mainly in the CM and EM memory subsets, whereas EMRA was where CD8+ clones were enriched. SARS-CoV-2 specificity was not confirmed for the second-wave clones peaking on day 37. Clones that contracted from day 15 to 85 showed balanced CD4/CD8 phenotypes, whereas a second wave of clones that expanded from day 15 to 37 leaned towards CD4+. Only a couple of mild cases were covered by the study, and larger cohorts that include severe cases with pre-infection samples were considered necessary. Some responding clones were detected in pre-infection memory, suggesting pre-existing cross-reactive memory T cells joined the SARS-CoV-2 response.

From its cysteine to its phenylalanine, the CDR3 spans 16 amino acids. The read is trimmed to its CDR3 DNA, 48 bases read in frame from base 1. V is cut back by 1 base and J by 2 bases, with 5 bases in the junction unmatched. CDR1 SEHNR and CDR2 FQNEAQ are derived from the germline V gene (reference sequence). The instrument was an Illumina NovaSeq 6000. TCRalpha and TCRbeta cDNA libraries were built by 5'RACE with constant-segment primers, adding sample barcodes and unique molecular identifiers. RNA was extracted from every sample with Trizol reagent. The libraries were amplified in two PCR steps, and the second step added a second sample barcode and Illumina TruSeq adapters. Sequencing of the libraries was done on an Illumina NovaSeq, producing 2 x 150 bp paired-end reads. As for the authors' bioinformatics: Demultiplexing of reads and collapsing into UMI-guided consensus sequences were performed with migec v1.2.7. With mixcr v2.1.11, UMI consensuses were aligned to TRA and TRB V and J templates and assembled into clonotypes. A clonotype was counted as expanded or contracted only if both edgeR and NoisET called the change significant, with noise models trained on biological replicates. edgeR calls used a false discovery rate-adjusted p below 0.01 and a log2 fold-change threshold of 1. PCA with hierarchical clustering of max-normalized trajectories of the 1000 most abundant clonotypes was used as exploratory dynamics analysis. The CD4 or CD8 phenotype of responding clones was assigned using the separately sequenced CD4+ and CD8+ repertoires. In-frame beta chains were kept once TCRdb had trimmed the public reads at Q25 with fastp and called clones with MiXCR. Entries are consolidated by CDR3 protein sequence, retaining the most common genes and DNA. The V and J calls shown here were made by TCRdb, not taken from the authors' results. Across this sample there are about 560,000 distinct CDR3 sequences, with approximately 15% seen only once. Clones ranked in the top ten supply roughly 7.7% of the sample.

The sequence came from an adult woman who had mild COVID-19 (a few samples of this study predate the infection). The sample titles of this study are shuffled in the database, so cell type and time point are left out; the donor was told from shared clones. The sequenced sample was PBMCs or a T cell subset sorted from them (not recorded which). The chain is encoded by TRBV7-9 joined to TRBJ2-1, and TRBD2 matches 7 of the central bases. The nucleotides are TGTGCCAGCAGCTTAGTTGGCGGGGGACCCTACAATGAGCAGTTCTTC. Its coded protein is CASSLVGGGPYNEQFF.